Presented here are 27 T cell receptor beta chains from one specimen sequenced in a study of OX40 agonist ivuxolimab in advanced cancers. Clones were read by immunoSEQ multiplex PCR, and TCRdb kept only the in-frame ones, dropping some. This sample has about 35,000 clones, with approximately 80% found just once. The sample was CD4+ or CD8+ T cells sorted from blood, taken in a trial of the OX40 agonist ivuxolimab. Every receptor here comes from an adult with an advanced solid tumor such as melanoma, head and neck, liver or kidney cancer.

The V call is TRBV21-1, the J call TRBJ2-3; the table's D gene call, TRBD1, was not cross checked with the DNA. TRBV21-1 is a known pseudogene. CDR3 length: 14 amino acids. The CDR3 nucleotides are TGTGCCAGCAACCTGGGGCACCGCACAGATACGCAGTATTTT. Translating gives CASNLGHRTDTQYF.

This chain connects TRBV6-5 to TRBJ2-2, with a possible D match to TRBD2 (5 bases). The CDR3 has 14 residues. Germline V gene data show CDR1 as MNHEY and CDR2 as SVGAGI. With 7 bases removed from V and 4 bases from J, the gap between germline ends came to 13 bases. The CDR3 is CASTHPGTTGELFF. Here the CDR3 DNA reads TGTGCCAGCACCCACCCGGGAACCACCGGGGAGCTGTTTTTT.

The V and J genes are TRBV2 and TRBJ2-3; tentative D call: TRBD2 (5 bases). Germline CDR1 SNHLY, CDR2 FYNNEI. V was trimmed by 6 bases and J by 10 bases, leaving 11 bases between them. This CDR3 has 11 amino acids. The CDR3 coding sequence is TGTGCCAGCAGAGAGGGCCACGCGCAGTATTTT. Translating gives CASREGHAQYF. Complete variable domain (other parts from reference TRBV2 and TRBJ2-3): EPEVTQTPSHQVTQMGQEVILRCVPISNHLYFYWYRQILGQKVEFLVSFYNNEISEKSEIFDDQFSVERPDGSNFTLKIRSTKLEDSAMYFCASREGHAQYFGPGTRLTVL.

V is TRBV5-4 and J is TRBJ2-3; D gene uncertain. The V end was cut by 0 bases, the J end by 0 bases, with 8 bases between. Per germline, CDR1 SGHNT and CDR2 YYREEE (reference sequence). This CDR3 has 15 amino acids. For the CDR3, the DNA is TGTGCCAGCAGCTTGGACACGCCAAGCACAGATACGCAGTATTTT. Protein sequence: CASSLDTPSTDTQYF.

V gene TRBV2 combines with J gene TRBJ2-1, with D unclear. Looked up from germline, CDR1 is SNHLY and CDR2 is FYNNEI. CDR3 size: 9 residues. The V end was cut by 11 bases, the J end by 6 bases, with 5 bases between. The CDR3 DNA follows: TGTGCCCCACCCAATGAGCAGTTCTTC. It codes for CAPPNEQFF.

This clone was seen only a few times. The chain joins TRBV7-6 to TRBJ2-7; possibly TRBD1 for D (5 bases). CDR1 and CDR2 from the germline V gene are SGHVS and FNYEAQ. Trimming left V 5 bases short and J 5 bases short, with 13 bases between. CDR3 length: 13 residues. In DNA, the CDR3 is TGTGCCAGCAGCCGATTCCCGACAGACGAGCAGTACTTC. Residues: CASSRFPTDEQYF.

The chain has TRBV4-1 and TRBJ2-6, with unresolved D. Germline V gene data show CDR1 as MGHRA and CDR2 as YSYEKL. Trimming cost V 2 bases and J 0 bases, with 17 bases left between them. The CDR3 is 19 amino acids. CDR3 coding DNA: TGCGCCAGCAGCCAACAAAGACCCAACTCCCTCTCTGGGGCCAACGTCCTGACTTTC. It yields the protein CASSQQRPNSLSGANVLTF.

CDR3 in DNA: TGTGCCAGTAGTCCGGCCTTGAACACTGAAGCTTTCTTT. This sequence encodes CASSPALNTEAFF. V and J are TRBV19 and TRBJ1-1; D ambiguous. The V and J ends lost 5 bases and 0 bases respectively, with 7 bases between them. Germline CDR1 is LNHDA and CDR2 is SQIVND (reference sequence). The CDR3 covers 13 residues.

The chain employs TRBV4-3 and TRBJ1-1; D unclear. The CDR3 spans 13 residues. Germline-derived CDR1 and CDR2 are LGHNA and YSLEER. V gave up 0 bases and J gave up 11 bases, with 13 bases separating them. CDR3 region: CASSQDRGREAFF. The DNA for the CDR3 is TGCGCCAGCAGCCAAGATCGGGGTCGTGAGGCTTTCTTT.

The CDR3 DNA reads TGTGCCAGCAGCTTGGCGGGTGGCCCCACTGAAGCTTTCTTT. Residues: CASSLAGGPTEAFF. The chain links TRBV5-4 to TRBJ1-1; D is unresolved. The CDR3 is made up of 14 amino acids. Per germline, CDR1 SGHNT and CDR2 YYREEE (reference sequence). V was cut by 0 bases and J by 4 bases, with 10 bases left in between.

This CDR3 reads CASRYSGGINEQFF. CDR3 nucleotide sequence: TGTGCCAGCAGGTATAGCGGTGGGATCAATGAGCAGTTCTTC. The chain uses TRBV11-3 and TRBJ2-1, with a weak D call TRBD2 (6 bases). Germline values: CDR1 SGHNT, CDR2 YENEEA. V lost 6 bases and J lost 6, with 15 bases in between. This CDR3 has 14 residues.

This clone was counted a few times. The gene calls are TRBV2 and TRBJ2-2, with D uncertain. Germline loops: CDR1 SNHLY, CDR2 FYNNEI. V lost 2 bases, J lost 7 bases, and 11 bases lay in between. This CDR3 has 14 residues. The CDR3 spells CASSELLQFGELFF. Written as DNA, the CDR3 is TGTGCCAGCAGTGAATTACTTCAGTTCGGGGAGCTGTTTTTT.

This clone was observed a single time. The V and J genes are TRBV7-2 and TRBJ2-7, with 8 bases aligning to TRBD2. With V trimmed by 1 base and J by 5 bases, 13 bases remained unmatched. Per the germline V gene, CDR1 is SGHTA and CDR2 is FQGNSA. This CDR3 contains 17 residues. CDR3: CASSLVRGAGAQDEQYF. DNA of the CDR3: TGTGCCAGCAGCTTAGTTAGGGGAGCGGGAGCACAGGACGAGCAGTACTTC.

This chain links TRBV19 with TRBJ1-2; D may be TRBD1 (6 bases). Looked up from germline, CDR1 is LNHDA and CDR2 is SQIVND (reference sequence). The CDR3 has 15 residues. Trimming stripped 1 base from V and 6 bases from J, with 15 bases between. The CDR3 bases are TGTGCCAGTAGTATAGTGCCAGGGGCCGTCAATGGCTACACCTTC. This encodes CASSIVPGAVNGYTF. Variable domain in full (rest from reference TRBV19 and TRBJ1-2): DGGITQSPKYLFRKEGQNVTLSCEQNLNHDAMYWYRQDPGQGLRLIYYSQIVNDFQKGDIAEGYSVSREKKESFPLTVTSAQKNPTAFYLCASSIVPGAVNGYTFGSGTRLTVV.

The chain joins TRBV7-6 to TRBJ2-1; 8 positions match TRBD2. This CDR3 is built from 15 residues. The junction had 7 bases not matched to a gene; V was cut back by 2 bases and J by 7 bases. CDR1 is SGHVS, CDR2 FNYEAQ, per germline. This chain's CDR3 is CASSLSGGVLNEQFF. Written as DNA, the CDR3 is TGTGCCAGCAGCTTATCCGGGGGGGTTCTGAATGAGCAGTTCTTC.

V and J are TRBV6-5 and TRBJ2-5; D perhaps matches TRBD1 (5 bases). The V gene's germline CDR1 is MNHEY and CDR2 SVGAGI. V lost 7 bases to trimming and J lost 5 bases, with 14 bases between them. This CDR3 region has 13 residues. The CDR3 coding sequence is TGTGCCAGCACCTTACTTCCAGGGGAGACCCAGTACTTC. Its translation: CASTLLPGETQYF.

This chain links TRBV20-1 with TRBJ2-1; no reliable D call. With 0 bases removed from V and 8 bases from J, the gap between germline ends came to 5 bases. Looked up from germline, CDR1 is DFQATT and CDR2 is SNEGSKA (reference sequence). This CDR3 region has 11 residues. This CDR3 reads CSARDRDEQFF. The CDR3 DNA follows: TGCAGTGCTAGAGATCGCGATGAGCAGTTCTTC.

The chain joins TRBV30 to TRBJ2-3; D gene unclear. The CDR3 length is 15 residues. Germline CDR1 is GTSNPN and CDR2 is SVGIG (reference sequence). V was pared by 0 bases and J by 0 bases, with 10 bases between. The CDR3 loop reads CAWSVGGASTDTQYF. In nucleotides, the CDR3 is TGTGCCTGGAGTGTAGGTGGAGCTAGCACAGATACGCAGTATTTT.

The rearrangement joins TRBV29-1 to TRBJ2-7, with unresolved D. V was clipped by 5 bases and J by 3 bases, with 11 bases between them. This CDR3 spans 12 amino acids. Germline V gene lookup returns CDR1 SQVTM and CDR2 ANQGSEA. CDR3 sequence: CSVSIGIYEQYF. In DNA, the CDR3 is TGCAGCGTTAGTATAGGGATCTACGAGCAGTACTTC.

The rearrangement joins TRBV13 to TRBJ2-3, with 10 bases identical to TRBD1. The V gene's germline CDR1 is PRHDT and CDR2 FYEKMQ (reference sequence). With V trimmed by 4 bases and J by 2 bases, 6 bases remained unmatched. The CDR3 sequence is 16 residues long. Here the CDR3 reads CASSSRQGAYTDTQYF. In DNA form, the CDR3 reads TGTGCCAGCAGCTCCCGACAGGGGGCTTACACAGATACGCAGTATTTT.

This clone was recorded once. The V gene is TRBV19, the J gene TRBJ2-1; D perhaps matches TRBD2 (5 bases). The CDR3 sequence is 14 residues long. From germline, CDR1 is LNHDA and CDR2 SQIVND (reference sequence). Trimming removed 2 bases at V and 10 bases at J, with 15 bases between. CDR3 DNA: TGTGCCAGTAGTATAAGAACCGGGATAAACGAGCAGTTCTTC. Translation gives CASSIRTGINEQFF.

The chain couples TRBV19 to TRBJ2-2; D may be TRBD1 (5 bases). This CDR3 is 15 amino acids long. The V end was cut by 5 bases, the J end by 1 base, with 11 bases between. CDR1 is LNHDA, CDR2 SQIVND, per germline (reference sequence). CDR3 nucleotides: TGTGCCAGTAGTGTAACAGGTTTGAACACCGGGGAGCTGTTTTTT. This codes for CASSVTGLNTGELFF.

The rearrangement uses TRBV7-2 and TRBJ1-2, with D possibly matching TRBD1 (5 bases). Germline-derived CDR1 and CDR2 are SGHTA and FQGNSA. The germline V and J ends were trimmed by 6 bases and 3 bases, with 14 bases remaining between them. This CDR3 spans 14 amino acids. CDR3: CASSQTMGDYGYTF. The CDR3, as DNA: TGTGCCAGCAGTCAGACCATGGGGGACTATGGCTACACCTTC. The full variable domain, in which reference TRBV7-2 and TRBJ1-2 provide the parts outside the CDR3, is GAGVSQSPSNKVTEKGKDVELRCDPISGHTALYWYRQSLGQGLEFLIYFQGNSAPDKSGLPSDRFSAERTGGSVSTLTIQRTQQEDSAVYLCASSQTMGDYGYTFGSGTRLTVV.

V gene TRBV7-8 combines with J gene TRBJ2-1; D remains ambiguous. V was cut by 5 bases and J by 1 base, with 6 bases left in between. Germline-derived CDR1 and CDR2 are SGHVS and FQNEAQ. This CDR3 is built from 13 residues. The CDR3 here is CASSPWSYNEQFF. The CDR3 bases are TGTGCCAGCAGCCCCTGGTCCTACAATGAGCAGTTCTTC.

This clone appeared once. This sequence joins TRBV4-1 and TRBJ2-5; D not certain. The CDR3 has 13 amino acids. V lost 5 bases, J lost 5 bases, and 12 bases lay in between. Germline CDR1 is MGHRA and CDR2 is YSYEKL. The CDR3 sequence is CASSLYSSETQYF. CDR3 DNA sequence: TGCGCCAGCAGCTTGTACAGTTCGGAGACCCAGTACTTC.

This chain links TRBV4-3 with TRBJ1-3; D remains unclear. Germline loops: CDR1 LGHNA, CDR2 YSLEER. CDR3 size: 15 residues. V was trimmed by 0 bases and J by 8 bases, leaving 14 bases between them. The CDR3 DNA sequence: TGCGCCAGCAGCCAAGATACGACCCGGGAGGACACCATATATTTT. As protein: CASSQDTTREDTIYF.

This chain links TRBV6-1 with TRBJ1-6, with TRBD1 matching 7 bases. CDR1 MNHNS and CDR2 SASEGT come from the germline V gene. The V and J ends lost 3 bases and 7 bases, in that order; junction bases with no gene match: 6. The CDR3 extends over 15 amino acids. The CDR3 region has the DNA TGTGCCAGCAGTGAGGCAGGGGGTTCAAATTCACCCCTCCACTTT. As protein: CASSEAGGSNSPLHF.